This T cell receptor beta chain stems from a study of T-cell memory formation after mild COVID-19. Study outcomes and limitations: Pre-infection memory contained some responding clones, which suggested that cross-reactive memory had joined.

To note about this clonotype: Its matching antigen is unknown.

TCR alpha and TCR beta cDNA libraries carrying sample barcodes and UMIs were produced by 5'RACE using constant-segment primers. TCRdb reprocessed the 5' RACE reads via MiXCR and lists one record per CDR3 protein. Counted here are more than 350,000 distinct CDR3 sequences, over 20% occurring once; the ten biggest clones make up about 12%. The sequenced sample consisted of PBMCs or a T cell subset sorted from them (not recorded which). The receptor comes from an adult woman who had mild COVID-19 (a few samples of this study predate the infection). Cell type and time point are not known.

CDR3 sequence reads: CASSITPVGEKLFF. CDR3 bases: TGCGCCAGCAGCATTACTCCGGTGGGTGAAAAACTGTTTTTT. This chain links TRBV5-1 with TRBJ1-4; D not certain. Looked up from germline, CDR1 is SGHRS and CDR2 is YFSETQ. The V gene lost 4 bases and the J gene lost 7 bases, with 14 bases spanning the gap. The CDR3 consists of 14 residues.